This entry lists 25 T cell receptor beta chains sequenced from one sample in a study of blood T cell repertoires in COVID-19. Profiling relied on immunoSEQ multiplex PCR, and the TCRdb table lists in-frame clones only, not all of them. The sample lists about 210,000 clones; approximately 89% were seen once. Material for sequencing was peripheral blood. The receptors were gathered from a woman in her thirties or forties with acute or convalescent COVID-19.

The rearrangement joins TRBV12-3 or TRBV12-4 to TRBJ1-2; 9 bases are a match to TRBD1. The CDR3 runs 13 residues. The J segment lost 4 bases and the V segment lost 4 bases, leaving 1 base of the junction unmatched. The DNA of the CDR3 is TGTGCCAGCAGTTCGACAGGGGGCTATGGCTACACCTTC. Translation: CASSSTGGYGYTF.

J is TRBJ2-6 and V is TRBV10-3; maybe TRBD2 (5 bases). CDR1 ENHRY and CDR2 SYGVKD come from the germline V gene. V lost 8 bases and J 2 bases, leaving 13 bases between the germline ends. The CDR3 has 15 residues. CDR3 DNA: TGTGCCATCGAGGGTCGGGGAGCTGGGGCCAACGTCCTGACTTTC. Translation gives CAIEGRGAGANVLTF.

V and J are TRBV18 and TRBJ1-1, with D possibly TRBD1 on 5 matching bases. The CDR3 loop spans 13 amino acids. Trimming stripped 5 bases from V and 4 bases from J, with 11 bases between. The germline CDR1 and CDR2 sequences are KGHSH and LQKENI. The CDR3 DNA reads as TGTGCCAGCTCAGCAGGGTCATCCACTGAAGCTTTCTTT. Translated, it gives CASSAGSSTEAFF.

The chain couples TRBV11-3 to TRBJ2-7; TRBD1 matches 7 bases. The CDR3 sequence is 16 residues long. V lost 3 bases and J lost 0; bases outside the gene matches: 8. Germline loops: CDR1 SGHNT, CDR2 YENEEA. CDR3 bases: TGTGCCAGCAGCTTTGTTGAGGGGGCTAACTCCTACGAGCAGTACGTC. Its translation is CASSFVEGANSYEQYV.

The chain employs TRBV3-1 (or the pseudogene TRBV3-2) and TRBJ2-1, with 9 nucleotides matching TRBD2. This CDR3 has 14 residues. The V gene's germline CDR1 is LGHDT and CDR2 YNNKEL (reference sequence). CDR3 DNA sequence: TGTGCTGTCGGGGAAGCGGGGGGCAACAATGAGCAGTTCTTC. Translating gives CAVGEAGGNNEQFF.

This chain links TRBV5-1 with TRBJ2-2; D is possibly TRBD2 (6 bases). Germline values: CDR1 SGHRS, CDR2 YFSETQ. The V end lost 0 bases, the J end lost 1 base, and 16 bases lay between the germline ends. The CDR3 has 18 residues. CDR3 sequence: CASSLGAPGVENTGELFF. The DNA for the CDR3 is TGCGCCAGCAGCTTGGGAGCCCCGGGGGTAGAGAACACCGGGGAGCTGTTTTTT. Full variable domain (rest looked up from reference TRBV5-1 and TRBJ2-2): KAGVTQTPRYLIKTRGQQVTLSCSPISGHRSVSWYQQTPGQGLQFLFEYFSETQRNKGNFPGRFSGRQFSNSRSEMNVSTLELGDSALYLCASSLGAPGVENTGELFFGEGSRLTVL.

This clone came up a few times. J is TRBJ1-1 and V is TRBV21-1; the table's TRBD1 call for D was not verified on the DNA. TRBV21-1 is recorded as a pseudogene. The CDR3 runs 19 residues. CDR3 protein: CASSKFLLWGPYENTEAFF. Written as DNA, the CDR3 is TGTGCCAGCAGCAAGTTCCTTCTATGGGGCCCCTACGAGAACACTGAAGCTTTCTTT.

The V gene is TRBV7-9, the J gene TRBJ2-5; weak D call: TRBD2 (5 bases). Trimming removed 5 bases from V and 5 bases from J, with 18 bases in between. The CDR3 totals 15 residues. Germline CDR1 reads SEHNR; CDR2 reads FQNEAQ (reference sequence). CDR3 sequence: CASSPRSIPGETQYF. The CDR3 nucleotides are TGTGCCAGCAGCCCCCGGTCGATTCCGGGGGAGACCCAGTACTTC.

This chain joins TRBV19 and TRBJ1-3; weak D call: TRBD1 (6 bases). Trimming removed 5 bases at V and 2 bases at J, with 22 bases between. The length of the CDR3 is 18 residues. CDR1 is LNHDA and CDR2 is SQIVND in the germline V gene (reference sequence). The CDR3 DNA reads TGTGCCAGTAGTGTGACAGGCTTAATAGGTTCCGCTGGAAACACCATATATTTT. Translated: CASSVTGLIGSAGNTIYF.

The chain is built from TRBV5-6 and TRBJ1-3; D is perhaps TRBD1 (6 bases). Trimming took off 4 bases at V and 3 bases at J, with 17 bases between the two ends. There are 16 residues in the CDR3. Germline V gene sequence: CDR1 SGHDT, CDR2 YYEEEE. CDR3 in amino acids: CASSVDRVGIGNTIYF. CDR3 DNA sequence: TGTGCCAGCAGCGTGGACAGAGTCGGAATTGGAAACACCATATATTTT. Based on the CDR3 plus reference TRBV5-6 and TRBJ1-3, the full variable domain is DAGVTQSPTHLIKTRGQQVTLRCSPKSGHDTVSWYQQALGQGPQFIFQYYEEEERQRGNFPDRFSGHQFPNYSSELNVNALLLGDSALYLCASSVDRVGIGNTIYFGEGSWLTVV.

A single count supports this clone. The chain is built from TRBV18 and TRBJ2-2, with a tentative D call TRBD2 (6 bases). Per the germline V gene, CDR1 is KGHSH and CDR2 is LQKENI. Trimming took 3 bases from V and 1 from J, leaving 9 bases between them. This CDR3 has 15 residues. In nucleotides, the CDR3 is TGTGCCAGCTCACCGCGGGGTGGGAACACCGGGGAGCTGTTTTTT. It is translated as CASSPRGGNTGELFF. The complete variable domain, with remaining parts taken from reference TRBV18 and TRBJ2-2, reads NAGVMQNPRHLVRRRGQEARLRCSPMKGHSHVYWYRQLPEEGLKFMVYLQKENIIDESGMPKERFSAEFPKEGPSILRIQQVVRGDSAAYFCASSPRGGNTGELFFGEGSRLTVL.

The chain links TRBV4-1 to TRBJ1-1, with D unresolved. Trimming stripped 4 bases from V and 4 bases from J, with 19 bases between. The CDR3 runs 16 residues. The germline V gene has CDR1 MGHRA and CDR2 YSYEKL. The CDR3 here is CASSLSRKAGLTEAFF. The CDR3 coding sequence is TGCGCCAGCAGCCTCAGCCGGAAGGCTGGACTCACTGAAGCTTTCTTT.

The chain carries TRBV7-8 and TRBJ1-1; TRBD1 matches at 7 bases. The CDR3 consists of 17 residues. CDR1 and CDR2 from the germline V gene are SGHVS and FQNEAQ. V was clipped by 4 bases and J by 1 base; unmatched bases: 12. CDR3 coding DNA: TGTGCCAGCAGCTACGGGGTACAGGGGACAAAGAACACTGAAGCTTTCTTT. This gives the protein CASSYGVQGTKNTEAFF.

The rearrangement uses TRBV4-1 and TRBJ1-2; 7 bases match TRBD1. This CDR3 region has 16 residues. Germline CDR1 is MGHRA and CDR2 is YSYEKL. Germline trimming cut 1 base from V and 3 bases from J; bases unmatched to any gene: 8. DNA of the CDR3: TGCGCCAGCAGCCAAGCTACAGGGGCTCAGGACTATGGCTACACCTTC. It yields the protein CASSQATGAQDYGYTF.

CDR3 residues: CASSEGRRDGYTF. The DNA for the CDR3 is TGTGCCAGCAGTGAAGGACGGCGGGATGGCTACACCTTC. J is TRBJ1-2 and V is TRBV2; no definite D call. Germline V gene lookup returns CDR1 SNHLY and CDR2 FYNNEI. The germline V and J ends were trimmed by 1 base and 6 bases, with 9 bases remaining between them. The CDR3 spans 13 residues.

V is TRBV6-1 and J is TRBJ2-5; no firm D call. The V gene's germline CDR1 is MNHNS and CDR2 SASEGT. This CDR3 is 14 amino acids long. Trimming removed 5 bases from V and 1 base from J, with 11 bases in between. The CDR3 bases are TGTGCCAGCAGTAGCCTTATATCCCAAGAGACCCAGTACTTC. It encodes CASSSLISQETQYF.

The chain links TRBV18 to TRBJ1-1; tentatively, D is TRBD1 (5 bases). This CDR3 region has 15 residues. CDR1 is KGHSH, CDR2 LQKENI, per germline. V lost 0 bases and J lost 1, with 9 bases in between. CDR3 coding DNA: TGTGCCAGCTCACCACCCGGCAGGGCGAACACTGAAGCTTTCTTT. Translation: CASSPPGRANTEAFF.

The V and J genes are TRBV5-3 and TRBJ1-1; D is unclear. TRBV5-3 is identified as an open reading frame with a role that is uncertain. The CDR3 has 14 residues. V was cut by 7 bases and J by 1 base, with 14 bases left in between. CDR3 residues: CARLSRVWNTEAFF. For the CDR3, the DNA is TGTGCCAGACTCTCCCGGGTATGGAACACTGAAGCTTTCTTT.

The gene calls are TRBV6-1 and TRBJ1-3; the match to TRBD1 covers 7 bases. With V trimmed by 0 bases and J by 2 bases, 7 bases remained unmatched. Per germline, CDR1 MNHNS and CDR2 SASEGT. CDR3 length: 17 amino acids. CDR3 in amino acids: CASSEATGWGPGNTIYF. The CDR3 DNA sequence: TGTGCCAGCAGTGAAGCGACAGGGTGGGGCCCTGGAAACACCATATATTTT.

The rearrangement uses TRBV6-5 and TRBJ1-2; TRBD1 is a possible D gene (6 bases). Germline V gives CDR1 MNHEY, CDR2 SVGAGI. The CDR3 spans 13 residues. V was trimmed by 6 bases and J by 4 bases, leaving 12 bases between them. CDR3: CASRNRDPYGYTF. Here the CDR3 DNA reads TGTGCCAGCAGAAACAGGGACCCCTATGGCTACACCTTC.

The rearrangement uses TRBV2 and TRBJ1-3; D possibly corresponds to TRBD1 (6 bases). Trimming took off 7 bases at V and 1 base at J, with 11 bases between the two ends. The CDR3 covers 14 residues. The germline V gene encodes CDR1 SNHLY and CDR2 FYNNEI. The CDR3 sequence: CASKQGSSGNTIYF. For the CDR3, the DNA is TGTGCCAGCAAGCAGGGGAGTTCTGGAAACACCATATATTTT.

The chain carries TRBV30 and TRBJ1-5, with D hard to call. Trimming stripped 2 bases from V and 7 bases from J, with 9 bases between. From germline, CDR1 is GTSNPN and CDR2 SVGIG (reference sequence). The length of the CDR3 is 12 residues. The CDR3 loop is CAWSRMRQPQHF. CDR3 nucleotides: TGTGCCTGGAGTCGGATGAGGCAGCCCCAGCATTTT.

The rearrangement uses TRBV19 and TRBJ2-1, with 11 nucleotides matching TRBD2. The V gene end was trimmed by 5 bases and the J gene end by 3 bases; junction bases not matched to a gene: 6. This CDR3 spans 16 amino acids. Germline CDR1 and CDR2: LNHDA and SQIVND (reference sequence). The CDR3 loop is CASSPRGTSGYNEQFF. DNA for the CDR3: TGTGCCAGTAGTCCCCGTGGGACTAGCGGCTACAATGAGCAGTTCTTC.

The V gene is TRBV5-4, the J gene TRBJ1-6; D gene ambiguous. Germline CDR1 and CDR2: SGHNT and YYREEE (reference sequence). The CDR3 covers 15 residues. V lost 4 bases to trimming and J lost 0 bases, with 8 bases between them. The CDR3 is CASSALGSYNSPLHF. CDR3 bases: TGTGCCAGCAGCGCACTTGGCTCCTATAATTCACCCCTCCACTTT.

This clone was seen only a few times. The DNA of the CDR3 is TGTGCCAGCAGTTTACTCGGACTAACTTCTGGGCACTATGGCTACACCTTC. It yields the protein CASSLLGLTSGHYGYTF. The chain joins TRBV28 to TRBJ1-2, with D unresolved. V lost 2 bases and J lost 3, with 19 bases in between. The CDR3 loop spans 17 amino acids. The germline CDR1 and CDR2 sequences are MDHEN and SYDVKM.